These T cell receptor beta chains were read from a single sample in a study of cytomegalovirus exposure and HLA in healthy donors. TCRdb keeps only in-frame clones here, not all; method: immunoSEQ multiplex PCR. The sample has over 50,000 clones, about 92% seen once; the top ten hold approximately 5%. The material sequenced was PBMCs. The source is a man between 18 and 35 years old in good health and CMV-seropositive. The CDR3 runs from the conserved cysteine through the conserved F or W. Each record gives: clone size, D gene, J gene, V gene, CDR3 DNA, CDR3 protein. D genes are given only for firm matches. Where a row states a size, it is once, few, many or the class of an expanded clone; other rows omit it.

abundance: -; d_gene: TRBD2; j_gene: TRBJ2-7; v_gene: TRBV28; CDR3nt: TGTGCCAGCAGTTTAAGCGGGAGGGCCGTCGAGCAGTACTTC; CDR3aa: CASSLSGRAVEQYF
abundance: -; d_gene: -; j_gene: TRBJ2-7; v_gene: TRBV5-1; CDR3nt: TGCGCCAGCAGCTCAGGCTTGGACAGAGCCTACGAGCAGTACTTC; CDR3aa: CASSSGLDRAYEQYF
abundance: -; d_gene: -; j_gene: TRBJ1-1; v_gene: TRBV20-1; CDR3nt: TGCAGGGGACTGCATTTGACTGAAGCTTTCTTT; CDR3aa: CRGLHLTEAFF
abundance: -; d_gene: TRBD1; j_gene: TRBJ2-3; v_gene: TRBV15; CDR3nt: TGTGCCACCAGCAGTATCCGGGACAGGGTGAACACAGATACGCAGTATTTT; CDR3aa: CATSSIRDRVNTDTQYF
abundance: -; d_gene: -; j_gene: TRBJ1-1; v_gene: TRBV5-1; CDR3nt: TGCGCCAGCAGCTTGGGTAGCACACGTTTAGAAAACACTGAAGCTTTCTTT; CDR3aa: CASSLGSTRLENTEAFF
abundance: -; d_gene: TRBD2; j_gene: TRBJ2-7; v_gene: TRBV5-1; CDR3nt: TGCGCCTCTCGGGAGCTAGCGGGAGGGTCATCCCACGAGCAGTACTTC; CDR3aa: CASRELAGGSSHEQYF
abundance: -; d_gene: TRBD1; j_gene: TRBJ2-7; v_gene: TRBV7-2; CDR3nt: TGTGCCAGCAGCTTAATCGGACAGGGAGCGTACGAGCAGTACTTC; CDR3aa: CASSLIGQGAYEQYF
abundance: -; d_gene: TRBD2; j_gene: TRBJ2-7; v_gene: TRBV7-9; CDR3nt: TGTGCCAGCAGACCTGGACTAGCGGGAGGGATCTCCTACGAGCAGTACTTC; CDR3aa: CASRPGLAGGISYEQYF
abundance: -; d_gene: -; j_gene: TRBJ1-5; v_gene: TRBV19; CDR3nt: TGTGCCAGTAGTGCGGGTCCAAGCAATCAGCCCCAGCATTTT; CDR3aa: CASSAGPSNQPQHF
abundance: -; d_gene: -; j_gene: TRBJ1-2; v_gene: TRBV6-5; CDR3nt: TGTGCCAGCAGTCCCCAGGGTACCGCTAACTATGGCTACACCTTC; CDR3aa: CASSPQGTANYGYTF
abundance: few; d_gene: -; j_gene: TRBJ2-7; v_gene: TRBV5-1; CDR3nt: TGCGCCAGCAGCTTTTTAGGGGCCGACCCTAGGGAGCAGTACTTC; CDR3aa: CASSFLGADPREQYF
abundance: -; d_gene: TRBD1; j_gene: TRBJ2-3; v_gene: TRBV7-3; CDR3nt: TGTGCCAGCAGCTTTGACAGGGGTACAGATACGCAGTATTTT; CDR3aa: CASSFDRGTDTQYF
abundance: -; d_gene: -; j_gene: TRBJ2-5; v_gene: TRBV9; CDR3nt: TGTGCCAGCAGCAGAATGGACTCCCAACAAGAGACCCAGTACTTC; CDR3aa: CASSRMDSQQETQYF
abundance: -; d_gene: TRBD1; j_gene: TRBJ2-7; v_gene: TRBV4-1; CDR3nt: TGCGCCAGCAGCCAAGAGGTCAGAGACAGGGACGAGCAGTACTTC; CDR3aa: CASSQEVRDRDEQYF
abundance: -; d_gene: -; j_gene: TRBJ2-1; v_gene: TRBV30; CDR3nt: TGTGCCTGGAGTCTCGTCGGCGGAGTTTACAATGAGCAGTTCTTC; CDR3aa: CAWSLVGGVYNEQFF
abundance: -; d_gene: TRBD1; j_gene: TRBJ1-1; v_gene: TRBV9; CDR3nt: TGTGCCAGCAGCGGAACCGGACAGGGGTGGAACGCTGAAGCTTTCTTT; CDR3aa: CASSGTGQGWNAEAFF
abundance: -; d_gene: -; j_gene: TRBJ2-7; v_gene: TRBV28; CDR3nt: TGTGCCAGCAGTGCTTTACAGGGTGGCGAGCAGTACTTC; CDR3aa: CASSALQGGEQYF